The rows below give T cell receptor beta chains drawn from one sample of a study of blood T cell repertoires in COVID-19. Profiling relied on immunoSEQ multiplex PCR, and the TCRdb table lists in-frame clones only, not all of them. The sample has roughly 240,000 clones, approximately 85% seen once; the top ten hold 4.5% to 5.5%. The specimen sequenced was peripheral blood. The receptors were gathered from a man between 45 and 60 years old with COVID-19, enrolled during active disease. CDR3s include the opening cysteine and the closing phenylalanine or tryptophan. D genes are given only for firm matches. Expanded clones are given a class, and other clones once, few, many or no size at all.

clone_size: NA; j_call: TRBJ2-3; d_call: NA; v_call: TRBV3-1/TRBV3-2; cdr3_aa: CASSQELRGSADTQYF; cdr3_nt: TGTGCCAGCAGCCAAGAACTACGGGGGAGCGCAGATACGCAGTATTTT
clone_size: NA; j_call: TRBJ2-1; d_call: NA; v_call: TRBV12-3/TRBV12-4; cdr3_aa: CASSFKGDNEQFF; cdr3_nt: TGTGCCAGCAGTTTTAAAGGGGACAATGAGCAGTTCTTC
clone_size: NA; j_call: TRBJ2-1; d_call: TRBD1; v_call: TRBV7-6; cdr3_aa: CASSQGTGPSNEQFF; cdr3_nt: TGTGCCAGCAGCCAGGGGACAGGGCCCTCCAATGAGCAGTTCTTC
clone_size: NA; j_call: TRBJ1-6; d_call: NA; v_call: TRBV9; cdr3_aa: CASSVQQGPPLHF; cdr3_nt: TGTGCCAGCAGCGTACAGCAGGGTCCACCCCTCCACTTT
clone_size: NA; j_call: TRBJ1-4; d_call: TRBD1; v_call: TRBV5-1; cdr3_aa: CASSSGQGNEKLFF; cdr3_nt: TGCGCCAGCAGCTCGGGACAGGGTAATGAAAAACTGTTTTTT
clone_size: NA; j_call: TRBJ2-5; d_call: NA; v_call: TRBV7-9; cdr3_aa: CASSLALGSETQYF; cdr3_nt: TGTGCCAGCAGCTTAGCACTAGGCAGCGAGACCCAGTACTTC
clone_size: once; j_call: TRBJ2-1; d_call: TRBD2; v_call: TRBV30; cdr3_aa: CAWTRTGGGNEQFF; cdr3_nt: TGTGCCTGGACCCGAACGGGGGGTGGGAATGAGCAGTTCTTC
clone_size: NA; j_call: TRBJ1-2; d_call: TRBD1; v_call: TRBV15; cdr3_aa: CATSRQGQGHYGYTF; cdr3_nt: TGTGCCACCAGCAGACAGGGACAGGGACACTATGGCTACACCTTC
clone_size: NA; j_call: TRBJ2-3; d_call: TRBD2; v_call: TRBV29-1; cdr3_aa: CSVGGAQYF; cdr3_nt: TGCAGCGTGGGGGGGGCGCAGTATTTT
clone_size: NA; j_call: TRBJ2-7; d_call: TRBD1; v_call: TRBV3-1/TRBV3-2; cdr3_aa: CASSQVPQGVREQYF; cdr3_nt: TGTGCCAGCAGCCAAGTACCACAGGGGGTGAGAGAGCAGTACTTC
clone_size: NA; j_call: TRBJ2-3; d_call: NA; v_call: TRBV6-5; cdr3_aa: CASSIRHTDTQYF; cdr3_nt: TGTGCCAGCAGTATCCGACACACAGATACGCAGTATTTT
clone_size: NA; j_call: TRBJ1-5; d_call: NA; v_call: TRBV7-2; cdr3_aa: CASSLQAFQPQHF; cdr3_nt: TGTGCCAGCAGCTTACAGGCTTTCCAGCCCCAGCATTTT
clone_size: NA; j_call: TRBJ2-3; d_call: NA; v_call: TRBV5-1; cdr3_aa: CASSLAQGKGTQYF; cdr3_nt: TGCGCCAGCAGCTTGGCCCAGGGCAAGGGTACGCAGTATTTT
clone_size: NA; j_call: TRBJ2-3; d_call: NA; v_call: TRBV5-4; cdr3_aa: CASSFRRQDPTWSDTQYF; cdr3_nt: TGTGCCAGCAGCTTCAGGCGACAGGACCCAACTTGGTCAGATACGCAGTATTTT
clone_size: few; j_call: TRBJ2-3; d_call: NA; v_call: TRBV5-1; cdr3_aa: CASSFGPTTSTDTQYF; cdr3_nt: TGCGCCAGCAGCTTTGGTCCTACCACCTCCACAGATACGCAGTATTTT
clone_size: NA; j_call: TRBJ2-1; d_call: TRBD2; v_call: TRBV27; cdr3_aa: CARTGLAGESSYNEQFF; cdr3_nt: TGTGCCAGAACGGGACTAGCGGGGGAAAGCTCCTACAATGAGCAGTTCTTC
clone_size: NA; j_call: TRBJ2-1; d_call: TRBD1; v_call: TRBV9; cdr3_aa: CASTPGGQGAGNEQFF; cdr3_nt: TGTGCCAGCACCCCAGGGGGACAGGGGGCGGGCAATGAGCAGTTCTTC
clone_size: NA; j_call: TRBJ1-1; d_call: NA; v_call: TRBV5-8; cdr3_aa: CASSPFDTEAFF; cdr3_nt: TGTGCCAGCAGCCCTTTTGACACTGAAGCTTTCTTT
clone_size: NA; j_call: TRBJ2-5; d_call: NA; v_call: TRBV30; cdr3_aa: CAWSVISETQYF; cdr3_nt: TGTGCCTGGAGTGTCATAAGCGAGACCCAGTACTTC
clone_size: NA; j_call: TRBJ2-3; d_call: TRBD1; v_call: TRBV5-1; cdr3_aa: CASSLGDREIKADTQYF; cdr3_nt: TGCGCCAGCAGCTTGGGGGACAGGGAAATTAAGGCAGATACGCAGTATTTT
clone_size: once; j_call: TRBJ2-7; d_call: NA; v_call: TRBV6-5; cdr3_aa: CASSKGLARSYEQYF; cdr3_nt: TGTGCCAGCAGTAAGGGGCTAGCGCGATCCTACGAGCAGTACTTC
clone_size: NA; j_call: TRBJ2-7; d_call: TRBD2; v_call: TRBV19; cdr3_aa: CASSIGSRGSEEQYF; cdr3_nt: TGTGCCAGTAGTATTGGGTCGCGGGGGTCGGAAGAGCAGTACTTC
clone_size: NA; j_call: TRBJ1-5; d_call: NA; v_call: TRBV5-3; cdr3_aa: CARSLFGGRADCNQPQHF; cdr3_nt: TGTGCCAGAAGCTTGTTCGGCGGCAGGGCGGATTGCAATCAGCCCCAGCATTTT
clone_size: NA; j_call: TRBJ2-3; d_call: TRBD2; v_call: TRBV7-8; cdr3_aa: CASRRLAGGSTDTQYF; cdr3_nt: TGTGCCAGCAGAAGACTAGCGGGGGGGAGCACAGATACGCAGTATTTT
clone_size: NA; j_call: TRBJ1-1; d_call: TRBD1; v_call: TRBV10-3; cdr3_aa: CAISDQGAGGTEAFF; cdr3_nt: TGTGCCATCAGTGATCAGGGGGCAGGCGGCACTGAAGCTTTCTTT
clone_size: NA; j_call: TRBJ1-3; d_call: TRBD1; v_call: TRBV28; cdr3_aa: CASSADRGLHSGNTIYF; cdr3_nt: TGTGCCAGCAGTGCGGACAGGGGCCTTCACTCTGGAAACACCATATATTTT
clone_size: once; j_call: TRBJ1-5; d_call: NA; v_call: TRBV24-1; cdr3_aa: CATTPDSRNQPQHF; cdr3_nt: TGTGCCACCACCCCGGACAGTCGAAATCAGCCCCAGCATTTT
clone_size: NA; j_call: TRBJ2-7; d_call: TRBD2; v_call: TRBV5-5; cdr3_aa: CASSLFGGLTSYEQYF; cdr3_nt: TGTGCCAGCAGCTTGTTCGGGGGGTTGACCTCCTACGAGCAGTACTTC
clone_size: once; j_call: TRBJ2-7; d_call: TRBD1; v_call: TRBV5-1; cdr3_aa: CASSSGQGTPLYEQYF; cdr3_nt: TGCGCCAGCAGTAGTGGACAGGGGACCCCCCTCTACGAGCAGTACTTC
clone_size: NA; j_call: TRBJ2-1; d_call: NA; v_call: TRBV5-4; cdr3_aa: CASSAIVGNEQFF; cdr3_nt: TGTGCCAGCAGCGCAATCGTCGGGAATGAGCAGTTCTTC
clone_size: once; j_call: TRBJ2-7; d_call: TRBD2; v_call: TRBV7-8; cdr3_aa: CASSLGGGPYEQYF; cdr3_nt: TGTGCCAGCAGCTTGGGGGGGGGTCCCTACGAGCAGTACTTC
clone_size: NA; j_call: TRBJ2-2; d_call: NA; v_call: TRBV19; cdr3_aa: CASKTGAMNTGELFF; cdr3_nt: TGTGCCAGTAAAACAGGCGCTATGAACACCGGGGAGCTGTTTTTT
clone_size: once; j_call: TRBJ1-4; d_call: NA; v_call: TRBV7-9; cdr3_aa: CASSSSVGRGNEKLFF; cdr3_nt: TGTGCCAGCAGCTCCAGCGTCGGCAGGGGTAATGAAAAACTGTTTTTT
clone_size: NA; j_call: TRBJ1-5; d_call: NA; v_call: TRBV7-8; cdr3_aa: CASSLAHGFSNQPQHF; cdr3_nt: TGTGCCAGCAGCTTAGCGCACGGTTTTAGCAATCAGCCCCAGCATTTT
clone_size: NA; j_call: TRBJ2-3; d_call: NA; v_call: TRBV29-1; cdr3_aa: CSVPRAGASTDTQYF; cdr3_nt: TGCAGCGTCCCAAGGGCGGGGGCTAGCACAGATACGCAGTATTTT
clone_size: NA; j_call: TRBJ2-3; d_call: NA; v_call: TRBV4-3; cdr3_aa: CASSLRQASSTDTQYF; cdr3_nt: TGCGCCAGCAGCCTCCGACAGGCCTCTAGCACAGATACGCAGTATTTT
clone_size: NA; j_call: TRBJ2-7; d_call: TRBD1; v_call: TRBV11-3; cdr3_aa: CASSLAGGHEQYF; cdr3_nt: TGTGCCAGCAGCTTAGCAGGGGGCCACGAGCAGTACTTC